Shown below are 27 T cell receptor beta chains from a single sample sequenced in a study of cytomegalovirus exposure and HLA in healthy donors. Profiling relied on immunoSEQ multiplex PCR, and the TCRdb table lists in-frame clones only, not all of them. The top ten clones hold around 0.7% of a sample with roughly 150,000 clones, about nine tenths of them seen once. Sequencing input: PBMCs. Source of these receptors: a man between 18 and 35 years old in good health and CMV-seronegative.

The V and J genes are TRBV9 and TRBJ2-2; D possibly corresponds to TRBD2 (5 bases). The CDR3 is made up of 15 amino acids. Trimming cost V 0 bases and J 3 bases, with 9 bases left between them. Germline-derived CDR1 and CDR2 are SGDLS and YYNGEE. CDR3 sequence reads: CASSVGRTYTGELFF. The CDR3, as DNA: TGTGCCAGCAGCGTAGGCCGGACTTACACCGGGGAGCTGTTTTTT.

This chain uses TRBV9 with TRBJ1-3; 7 bases map to TRBD1. The germline V gene encodes CDR1 SGDLS and CDR2 YYNGEE. V dropped 0 bases and J dropped 0; count of bases not matched to a gene: 0. There are 15 residues in the CDR3. The CDR3 DNA sequence: TGTGCCAGCAGCGTAGACAGGGGCTCTGGAAACACCATATATTTT. It yields the protein CASSVDRGSGNTIYF.

The V and J genes are TRBV2 and TRBJ2-7; D remains unclear. V was pared by 5 bases and J by 3 bases, with 5 bases between. Looked up from germline, CDR1 is SNHLY and CDR2 is FYNNEI. The length of the CDR3 is 11 residues. CDR3 in DNA: TGTGCCAGCAGTTCCATCTACGAGCAGTACTTC. It is translated as CASSSIYEQYF.

The chain uses TRBV9 and TRBJ2-1; perhaps TRBD2 as D (5 bases). This CDR3 contains 16 residues. Germline values: CDR1 SGDLS, CDR2 YYNGEE. The V gene lost 0 bases and the J gene lost 7 bases, with 17 bases spanning the gap. CDR3 sequence: CASSVEGVSRLNEQFF. DNA for the CDR3: TGTGCCAGCAGCGTAGAGGGAGTCAGTCGATTAAATGAGCAGTTCTTC.

Only one count was recorded for this clone. J is TRBJ1-2 and V is TRBV21-1; the D segment call TRBD1 is taken from the table without a DNA check. TRBV21-1 is shown as a pseudogene. This CDR3 is built from 17 residues. CDR3 in amino acids: CASSIPPRQGSNYGYTF. CDR3 DNA: TGTGCCAGCAGCATCCCACCGCGACAGGGGTCTAACTATGGCTACACCTTC.

V and J are TRBV4-3 and TRBJ2-2, with 9 bases identical to TRBD2. V shed 0 bases and J 5 bases; nucleotides not matched to a gene: 4. Germline V CDR1 and CDR2: LGHNA, YSLEER. The CDR3 has 16 amino acids. CDR3 coding DNA: TGCGCCAGCAGCCAAGAAGACAGCGGGGGGACCGGGGAGCTGTTTTTT. It specifies CASSQEDSGGTGELFF.

There are a few counts of this clone. J is TRBJ2-7 and V is TRBV28; TRBD2 might be the D (6 bases). V was pared by 6 bases and J by 9 bases, with 18 bases between. CDR1 is MDHEN and CDR2 is SYDVKM in the germline V gene. The CDR3 totals 13 residues. The CDR3 sequence is CASRKGRDLGQYV. CDR3 nucleotide sequence: TGTGCCAGCAGGAAAGGGCGGGATTTGGGGCAGTACGTC.

The chain combines TRBV20-1 with TRBJ2-7; D unclear. In germline, CDR1 is DFQATT, CDR2 SNEGSKA (reference sequence). This CDR3 comprises 11 residues. V dropped 7 bases and J dropped 2 bases, with 9 bases sitting between them. DNA of the CDR3: TGCAGTGTGGGCAGTACCTACGAGCAGTACGTC. Translation: CSVGSTYEQYV.

V gene TRBV5-8 combines with J gene TRBJ1-1; D might be TRBD1 (5 bases). The germline CDR1 and CDR2 sequences are SGHTS and YDEGEE. V was pared by 4 bases and J by 4 bases, with 14 bases between. CDR3 length equals 14 residues. The CDR3 bases are TGTGCCAGCAGCACGGCCGGGGGGAGCACTGAAGCTTTCTTT. Its translation is CASSTAGGSTEAFF. The full variable domain, in which reference TRBV5-8 and TRBJ1-1 provide the parts outside the CDR3, is EAGVTQSPTHLIKTRGQQATLRCSPISGHTSVYWYQQALGLGLQFLLWYDEGEERNRGNFPPRFSGRQFPNYSSELNVNALELEDSALYLCASSTAGGSTEAFFGQGTRLTVV.

This clone was seen only a few times. The chain carries TRBV6-6 and TRBJ1-5, with unresolved D. The CDR3 totals 15 residues. The V gene lost 7 bases and the J gene lost 6 bases, with 19 bases spanning the gap. The germline V gene encodes CDR1 MNHNY and CDR2 SVGAGI (reference sequence). CDR3 region: CASTLVEGLSQPQHF. CDR3 sequence (DNA): TGTGCCAGCACCCTAGTGGAGGGTCTAAGTCAGCCCCAGCATTTT.

V usage is TRBV5-4 and J usage is TRBJ2-5, with 12 bases that match TRBD2. The germline CDR1 and CDR2 sequences are SGHNT and YYREEE (reference sequence). The CDR3 sequence is 15 residues long. V was clipped by 4 bases and J by 3 bases; unmatched bases: 4. In DNA, the CDR3 is TGTGCCAGCAGCACCAGACTAGCGGGAGAAGAGACCCAGTACTTC. Translating it yields CASSTRLAGEETQYF.

This rearrangement joins TRBV7-9 to TRBJ2-7, with D perhaps TRBD2 (6 bases). The CDR3 length is 14 residues. The germline CDR1 and CDR2 sequences are SEHNR and FQNEAQ (reference sequence). V was clipped by 1 base and J by 6 bases, with 13 bases between them. The CDR3 DNA follows: TGTGCCAGCAGCTTAGACGGGGGATTCCGCGAGCAGTACTTC. Its protein is CASSLDGGFREQYF.

J is TRBJ1-2 and V is TRBV6-5; perhaps TRBD1 as D (6 bases). CDR1 is MNHEY and CDR2 is SVGAGI in the germline V gene. The CDR3 spans 12 residues. Trimming pared 8 bases from V and 3 bases from J, leaving 10 bases between. This chain's CDR3 is CASGQGYYGYTF. In nucleotides, the CDR3 is TGTGCCAGCGGGCAGGGGTACTATGGCTACACCTTC.

This rearrangement joins TRBV9 to TRBJ2-6, with D perhaps TRBD2 (6 bases). The germline gives CDR1 SGDLS, CDR2 YYNGEE. CDR3 length: 14 residues. Trimming stripped 3 bases from V and 12 bases from J, with 16 bases between. CDR3 residues: CASSETAYGGVLTF. DNA for the CDR3: TGTGCCAGCAGCGAGACAGCCTACGGGGGCGTCCTGACTTTC.

V and J are TRBV25-1 and TRBJ2-2; no definite D call. CDR1 and CDR2 from the germline V gene are MGHDK and SYGVNS. The CDR3 consists of 15 residues. Trimming stripped 2 bases from V and 4 bases from J, with 11 bases between. The CDR3 nucleotides read TGTGCCAGCAGTGAAAAATCTCGAGTCACCGGGGAGCTGTTTTTT. It encodes CASSEKSRVTGELFF.

This clone showed up just a few times. The CDR3 coding sequence is TGTGCCACCAGCAGAGATCCGACAGGGGACTATGGCTACACCTTC. Amino acid sequence: CATSRDPTGDYGYTF. The chain employs TRBV15 and TRBJ1-2, with 8 bases that match TRBD1. Germline values: CDR1 LNHNV, CDR2 YYDKDF (reference sequence). V gave up 0 bases and J gave up 3 bases; unmatched junction bases: 3. The CDR3 extends over 15 amino acids.

The J gene is TRBJ2-5, the V gene TRBV5-1, with D tentatively TRBD2 (5 bases). CDR3 length equals 15 residues. In germline, CDR1 is SGHRS, CDR2 YFSETQ. V was clipped by 4 bases and J by 2 bases, with 15 bases between them. The CDR3, as DNA: TGCGCCAGCAGCATTCCCCCGGGAAATCAAGAGACCCAGTACTTC. As protein: CASSIPPGNQETQYF.

V usage is TRBV10-3 and J usage is TRBJ2-5, with 9 bases fitting TRBD1. CDR3 length equals 14 residues. V shed 6 bases and J 2 bases; nucleotides not matched to a gene: 4. CDR1 ENHRY and CDR2 SYGVKD come from the germline V gene. The CDR3 here is CAISPGTGQETQYF. The CDR3 region has the DNA TGTGCCATCAGCCCAGGGACAGGGCAAGAGACCCAGTACTTC.

The CDR3 sequence: CASSIGTGHGTDTQYF. The CDR3 coding sequence is TGTGCCAGTAGTATAGGTACAGGTCACGGCACAGATACGCAGTATTTT. The chain has TRBV19 and TRBJ2-3; possibly TRBD1 for D (5 bases). Germline V gives CDR1 LNHDA, CDR2 SQIVND (reference sequence). CDR3 length equals 16 residues. V was shortened by 1 base and J by 1 base, with 12 bases between the two germline ends.

V gene TRBV5-1 combines with J gene TRBJ2-1; 15 bases match TRBD2. Germline values: CDR1 SGHRS, CDR2 YFSETQ. V lost 4 bases to trimming and J lost 8 bases; unmatched junction nucleotides: 1. This CDR3 has 14 residues. The CDR3 protein is CASSRTSGRDEQFF. The CDR3 region has the DNA TGCGCCAGCAGCAGGACTAGCGGGAGGGATGAGCAGTTCTTC. Based on the CDR3 plus reference TRBV5-1 and TRBJ2-1, the full variable domain is KAGVTQTPRYLIKTRGQQVTLSCSPISGHRSVSWYQQTPGQGLQFLFEYFSETQRNKGNFPGRFSGRQFSNSRSEMNVSTLELGDSALYLCASSRTSGRDEQFFGPGTRLTVL.

The chain links TRBV6-1 to TRBJ1-2; the match to TRBD1 covers 12 bases. From germline, CDR1 is MNHNS and CDR2 SASEGT. V shed 8 bases, J shed 6 bases, and the junction held 10 bases outside the gene matches. The CDR3 spans 15 residues. For the CDR3, the DNA is TGTGCCAGCCTACAGGGGACAGGGGGCGGTGATGGCTACACCTTC. Its protein product is CASLQGTGGGDGYTF.

The V gene is TRBV28, the J gene TRBJ2-3, with 10 bases that match TRBD2. The CDR3 extends over 16 amino acids. V lost 6 bases, J lost 0 bases, and 6 bases stayed unmatched. Germline V CDR1 and CDR2: MDHEN, SYDVKM. CDR3 DNA sequence: TGTGCCAGCAGCCTAGCGGGAGTTCCCAGCACAGATACGCAGTATTTT. Translating it yields CASSLAGVPSTDTQYF.

Only one count was recorded for this clone. The rearrangement links TRBV29-1 to TRBJ1-1; the D gene is possibly TRBD1 (6 bases). Trimming cost V 7 bases and J 4 bases, with 16 bases left between them. This CDR3 contains 13 residues. Germline CDR1 reads SQVTM; CDR2 reads ANQGSEA. CDR3 region: CSGDRGTGTEAFF. The CDR3 coding sequence is TGCAGCGGGGATAGGGGGACGGGCACTGAAGCTTTCTTT.

This sequence joins TRBV23-1 and TRBJ1-6; a possible D gene is TRBD1 (5 bases). TRBV23-1 is noted as an ORF with a role that remains uncertain. This CDR3 is built from 17 residues. V was trimmed by 0 bases and J by 9 bases, leaving 18 bases between them. The CDR3 DNA sequence: TGCGCCAGCAGTCAATCGGGTCGCAGGGTTGGAAGTTCACCCCTCCACTTT. Translation: CASSQSGRRVGSSPLHF.

J is TRBJ1-1 and V is TRBV27; D not resolved. Trimming took 7 bases from V and 1 from J, leaving 13 bases between them. The CDR3 covers 14 residues. From germline, CDR1 is MNHEY and CDR2 SMNVEV (reference sequence). The CDR3 spells CASTHSPQNTEAFF. The DNA for the CDR3 is TGTGCCAGCACACACAGCCCTCAGAACACTGAAGCTTTCTTT.

This rearrangement joins TRBV5-4 to TRBJ1-4; 8 positions match TRBD1. The germline V gene has CDR1 SGHNT and CDR2 YYREEE (reference sequence). There are 15 residues in the CDR3. V shed 0 bases, J shed 8 bases, and the junction held 6 bases outside the gene matches. CDR3 in amino acids: CASSLGRGQVEKLFF. The CDR3 DNA sequence: TGTGCCAGCAGCTTGGGCAGGGGGCAAGTCGAAAAACTGTTTTTT.

This CDR3 reads CAIRLTQGAGTGELFF. The CDR3 DNA follows: TGTGCCATCAGACTAACACAGGGGGCAGGCACCGGGGAGCTGTTTTTT. This chain joins TRBV10-3 and TRBJ2-2, with TRBD1 matching over 9 bases. This CDR3 region has 16 residues. With V trimmed by 6 bases and J by 4 bases, 9 bases remained unmatched. CDR1 and CDR2 (germline): ENHRY, SYGVKD.